This T cell receptor beta chain was obtained from a study of cytomegalovirus exposure and HLA in healthy donors. This clone was found a few times. Its antigen is still unknown. Study-wide points: Most observed TCR sequences were rare, whereas some public TCRs were detected in many donors. The authors enumerated some 160 TCR beta chains as linked to cytomegalovirus. CMV antigen specificity of three CMV-associated chains was confirmed in vitro. Clusters of TCRs from the first cohort tended to co-occur in the 90 to 150 validation repertoires (as a later analysis found).

TCRdb's copy holds only in-frame clones and misses some; the assay was immunoSEQ multiplex PCR. The sample lists about 130,000 clones, almost 90% occurring once. Germline CDR1 reads SGHTA; CDR2 reads FQGTGA. This CDR3 has 14 residues. The trim removed 5 bases at V and 2 bases at J, leaving 5 bases unmatched. V is TRBV7-3 and J is TRBJ1-2; TRBD1 aligns across 7 bases. The material sequenced was PBMCs. The sequence was obtained from a man aged 25-45 years in good health and CMV-seronegative. The CDR3 DNA sequence: TGTGCCAGCAGCGAAGACAGGGTAAACTATGGCTACACCTTC. It yields the protein CASSEDRVNYGYTF.